This record concerns one TCR beta chain sequence. This sample is part of a study of regulatory T cells in long-lasting Graves disease. Time point noted: newly diagnosed GD, antithyroid drugs for less than 3 months. RNA from PBMCs was the source of the TCR library. Libraries of TCR beta came from iRepertoire HTBI primers plus Arm-PCR of CDR3 regions. In TCRdb, the multiplex PCR reads were re-called with MiXCR into one record per CDR3 protein. The sample records approximately 300,000 distinct CDR3 sequences, about 20% being singletons. The length of the CDR3 is 14 residues. The germline V gene has CDR1 LGHDT and CDR2 YNNKEL (reference sequence).

This clonotype was sampled from a female donor with Graves disease. The chain employs TRBV3-1 and TRBJ2-3; possibly TRBD2 for D (5 bases). The J call could be wrong; TRBJ2-5 is a better fit for the DNA end. The sequenced sample was peripheral blood mononuclear cells (PBMCs), obtained at new diagnosis, from a patient treated with antithyroid drugs. The CDR3 DNA sequence: TGTGCCAGCAGCCAAGGGGTGGGAGTTGAGACCCAGTACTTC. It codes for CASSQGVGVETQYF.